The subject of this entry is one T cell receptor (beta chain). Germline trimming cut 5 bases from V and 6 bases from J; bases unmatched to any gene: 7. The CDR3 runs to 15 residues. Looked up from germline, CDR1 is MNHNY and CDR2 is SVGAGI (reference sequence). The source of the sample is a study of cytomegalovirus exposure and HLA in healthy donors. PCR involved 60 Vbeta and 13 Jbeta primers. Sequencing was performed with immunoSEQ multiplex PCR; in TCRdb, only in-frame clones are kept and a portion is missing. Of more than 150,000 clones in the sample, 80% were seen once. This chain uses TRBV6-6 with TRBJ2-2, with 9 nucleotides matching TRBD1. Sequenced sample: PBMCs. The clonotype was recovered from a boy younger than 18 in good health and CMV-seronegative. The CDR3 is CASSNTDRGAGELFF. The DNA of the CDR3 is TGTGCCAGCAGTAACACGGACAGGGGTGCCGGGGAGCTGTTTTTT.